This T cell receptor (beta chain) was documented in a study of vaccination and CD4 T cells after COVID-19. Study as a whole: Convalescent persons amounted to six males plus four females, two of whom were Hispanic. Overall study findings and caveats: Vaccine-specific clones numbering 304 of 307 showed spike mono-reactivity in convalescent patients.

The sample's time point: late sampling 161 to 241 days after vaccination in a few convalescent patients. The treatment here: approximately nine-day PBMC culture with coronavirus spike peptide pools or control peptides (ViraFEST assay). Peptide pool stimulation in ViraFEST expanded antigen-specific T cells, whose TCRs were then sequenced. Cultured CD4+ T cell DNA was sequenced using the Oncomine TCR Beta short-read assay. In this case, cultured CD4+ T cells provided the extracted genomic DNA. TCRdb independently ran MiXCR on the PCR reads; one entry per CDR3 protein. This sample has more than 15,000 distinct CDR3 sequences, with roughly 48% found just once. This clonotype was detected a few times. Its antigen remains unknown. The TCR comes from a human donor who had recovered from COVID-19. The input for sequencing was CD4+ T cells from blood, cultured in vitro, taken about 7 months after SARS-CoV-2 vaccination.

The CDR3 sequence: CASSEGGLGYGYTF. The CDR3 bases are TGTGCCAGCAGTGAAGGGGGGCTCGGCTATGGCTACACCTTC. The V and J genes are TRBV6-1 and TRBJ1-2; possible D gene TRBD1, 6 bases. Germline V gene sequence: CDR1 MNHNS, CDR2 SASEGT. The CDR3 is 14 amino acids. Deletions cut 1 base from V and 4 bases from J, with 10 bases between.